This TCR beta chain emerged from a study of T cell changes during pregnancy in multiple sclerosis. The CDR3 runs to 21 residues. The ends were cut back, 1 base at V and 3 bases at J, with 31 bases in the middle. Germline V gene sequence: CDR1 KGHSH, CDR2 LQKENI. TCRdb keeps only in-frame clones here, not all; method: immunoSEQ multiplex PCR. The sample shows about 45,000 clones, about nine tenths of them seen only once. This receptor was taken from a female donor with multiple sclerosis, enrolled in a pregnancy study. The chain uses TRBV18 and TRBJ2-7; TRBD2 might be the D (6 bases). The material was CD4+ T cells from peripheral blood mononuclear cells, obtained before pregnancy. CDR3 in amino acids: CASSPRNRDLLGLTRVYEQYF. The CDR3, as DNA: TGTGCCAGCTCACCACGGAACCGGGACTTGCTTGGCCTTACCCGAGTCTACGAGCAGTACTTC.